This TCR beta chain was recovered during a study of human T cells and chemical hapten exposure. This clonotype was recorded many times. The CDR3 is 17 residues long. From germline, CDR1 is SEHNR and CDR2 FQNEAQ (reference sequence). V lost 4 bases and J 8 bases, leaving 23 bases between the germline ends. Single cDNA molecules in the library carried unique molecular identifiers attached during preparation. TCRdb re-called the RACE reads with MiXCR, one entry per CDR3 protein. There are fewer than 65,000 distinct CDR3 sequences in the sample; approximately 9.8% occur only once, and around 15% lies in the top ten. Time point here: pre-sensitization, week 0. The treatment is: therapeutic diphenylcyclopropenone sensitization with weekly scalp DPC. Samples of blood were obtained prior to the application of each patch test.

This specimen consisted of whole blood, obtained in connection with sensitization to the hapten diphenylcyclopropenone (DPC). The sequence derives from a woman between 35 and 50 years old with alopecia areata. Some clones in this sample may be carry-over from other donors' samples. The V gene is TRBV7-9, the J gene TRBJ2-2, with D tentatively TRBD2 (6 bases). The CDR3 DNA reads TGTGCCAGCAGCTCCGACCCGGGACTTAATCCTAGGGGGGAGCTGTTTTTT. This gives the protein CASSSDPGLNPRGELFF.